The entry below gives a single TCR beta chain sequence along with its context. Its antigen has not been determined. No base quality information exists; no much larger clone differs at one position. The CDR3, from cysteine to phenylalanine, totals 14 residues. Just the 42-base CDR3 DNA is kept, in frame starting at base 1. The CDR1 and CDR2 encoded by the germline V gene (reference sequence) are MNHEY and SMNVEV. V is cut by 8 bases and J by 5 bases, and the space between the germline ends is 16 bases. Whole blood was collected in K2EDTA tubes by collaborating institutions according to the institutions' own protocols. For TCRbeta analysis, collaborators shipped samples as frozen whole blood, isolated PBMCs, or DNA extracted from either of those sample types. These data are taken from a study of blood T cell repertoires in COVID-19 (dated by TCRdb to 2018 to 2020). For the wider study: The collaborator samples originated in the United States, Italy and Spain and spanned the acute and convalescent phases of COVID-19. The prospective study material was composed of cDNA or gDNA derived from T cells, B-cell-depleted T cells, or PBMCs. The dataset comprised deeply sampled blood TCRbeta repertoires from subjects exposed to, actively infected with, or recovered from COVID-19. The repertoires were made available in a free public database intended to serve as a resource for research on the immune response to SARS-CoV-2. The samples were drawn from the first 160 participants of the ongoing ImmuneRACE study and from over a thousand subjects provided by 6 global collaborators. A de-identified subject ID, COVID-19 status, age in years and sex were almost always included in the sample metadata. HLA class I and class II types, where available, came from metadata supplied by the sample provider rather than from assay-based typing.

The immunoSEQ Assay, a bias-controlled multiplex PCR, was used to amplify TCRbeta CDR3 regions from genomic DNA. As for how the authors treated the data: The number of nucleated cells in each sample was estimated from the amplification of reference gene primers within the assay. To quantify the absolute abundance of each unique TCRbeta CDR3 rearrangement, sequence reads were collapsed and filtered. For each sample, productive Simpson clonality was calculated by taking the square root of Simpson's diversity index across productive rearrangements. Held by TCRdb, this immuneACCESS table contains in-frame sequences only and omits some clones. Under half of the omission traces to an unresolved V gene where checked; the cause of the rest is unknown. V, J and clone size are those of that table, while D and trimming were read from the DNA. The sample table lists around 250,000 clones, about 83% of them with a count of one. The ten largest clones take up roughly 8.8% of the sample.

Points the paper makes about the study in general: How much clinical and demographic metadata was included differed by source and by participant, and the metadata was provided uncurated.

The clonotype comes from a middle-aged man with active or convalescent COVID-19. Sequenced input: peripheral blood. The chain couples TRBV27 to TRBJ2-4, with a weak D call of TRBD1 (8 bases match). CDR3 sequence: CASGPQGGENIQYF. Read as DNA, the sequence is TGTGCCAGCGGCCCACAGGGGGGGGAAAACATTCAGTACTTC.